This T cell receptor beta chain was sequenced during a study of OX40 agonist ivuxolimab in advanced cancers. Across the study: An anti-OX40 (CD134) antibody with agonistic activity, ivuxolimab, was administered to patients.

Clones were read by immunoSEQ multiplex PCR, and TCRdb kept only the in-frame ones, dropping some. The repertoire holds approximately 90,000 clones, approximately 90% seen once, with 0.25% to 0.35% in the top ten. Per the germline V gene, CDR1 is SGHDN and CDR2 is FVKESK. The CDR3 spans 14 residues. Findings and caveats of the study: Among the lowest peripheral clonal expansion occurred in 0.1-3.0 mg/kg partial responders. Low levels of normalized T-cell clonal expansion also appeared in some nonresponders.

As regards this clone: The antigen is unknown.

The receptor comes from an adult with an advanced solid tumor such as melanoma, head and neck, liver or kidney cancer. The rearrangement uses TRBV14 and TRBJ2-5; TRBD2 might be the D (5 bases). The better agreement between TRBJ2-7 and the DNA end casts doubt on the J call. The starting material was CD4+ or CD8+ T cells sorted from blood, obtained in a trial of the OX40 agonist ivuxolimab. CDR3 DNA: TGTGCCAGCAGCCAAGTTGACCCGGCGGGCGAGCAGTACTTC. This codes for CASSQVDPAGEQYF.